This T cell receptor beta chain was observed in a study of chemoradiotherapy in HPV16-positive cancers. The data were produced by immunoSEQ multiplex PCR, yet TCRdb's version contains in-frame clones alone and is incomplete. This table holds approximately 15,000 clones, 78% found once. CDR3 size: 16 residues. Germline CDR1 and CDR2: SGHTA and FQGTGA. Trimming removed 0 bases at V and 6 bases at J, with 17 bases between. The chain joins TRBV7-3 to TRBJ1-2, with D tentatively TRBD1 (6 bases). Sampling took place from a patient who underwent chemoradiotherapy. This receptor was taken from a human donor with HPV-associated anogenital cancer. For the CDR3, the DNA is TGTGCCAGCAGCTTAACTCGGTCGCGGGGGCTAGATGGCTACACCTTC. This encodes CASSLTRSRGLDGYTF.